The present TCR beta chain was sequenced within a study of identical twins' blood T cells. Overall study context: About 6 alpha and about 6 beta libraries together yielded 50 million to 65 million reads. Study observations and caveats: Each donor's most abundant TCRbeta clonotypes shared more CDR3 sequences with her twin than unrelated donors.

Sample barcodes were added at both library ends during cDNA synthesis. TCRdb called the 5' RACE reads again in MiXCR, with one record for every CDR3 protein. The data contain roughly 340,000 distinct CDR3 sequences, approximately 30% of them singletons. Germline loops: CDR1 SQVTM, CDR2 ANQGSEA. The CDR3 is 14 residues long. The ends were cut back, 4 bases at V and 0 bases at J, with 10 bases in the middle. A few counts support this clonotype. The antigen is undetermined. This chain uses TRBV29-1 with TRBJ2-1; D is possibly TRBD2 (6 bases). Sequencing was performed on PBMCs. This sequence was found in a woman aged 18 to 55 in good health. The DNA of the CDR3 is TGCAGCGTTGTTCGGGGGAGCTCCTACAATGAGCAGTTCTTC. It encodes CSVVRGSSYNEQFF.